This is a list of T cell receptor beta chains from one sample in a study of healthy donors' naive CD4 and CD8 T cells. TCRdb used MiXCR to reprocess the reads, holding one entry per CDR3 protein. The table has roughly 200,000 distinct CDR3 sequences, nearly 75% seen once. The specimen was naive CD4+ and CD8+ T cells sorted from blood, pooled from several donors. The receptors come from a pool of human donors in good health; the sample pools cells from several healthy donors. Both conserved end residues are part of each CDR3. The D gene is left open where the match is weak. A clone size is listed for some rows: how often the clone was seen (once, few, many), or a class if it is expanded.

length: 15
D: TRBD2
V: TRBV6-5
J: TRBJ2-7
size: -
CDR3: CASSYPSAGVHEQYF
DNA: TGTGCCAGCAGTTACCCTTCTGCGGGGGTTCACGAGCAGTACTTC

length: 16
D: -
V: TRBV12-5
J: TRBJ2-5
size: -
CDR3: CASSFTPDREGETQYF
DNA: TGTGCCAGCAGTTTTACCCCGGACAGGGAGGGTGAGACCCAGTACTTC

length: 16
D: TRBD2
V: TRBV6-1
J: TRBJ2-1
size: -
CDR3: CASNPGLAIFYNEQFF
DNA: TGTGCCAGCAACCCGGGACTAGCGATCTTCTACAATGAGCAGTTCTTC

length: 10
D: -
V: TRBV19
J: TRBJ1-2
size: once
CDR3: CASLGDGYTF
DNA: TGTGCCAGTTTAGGGGATGGCTACACCTTC

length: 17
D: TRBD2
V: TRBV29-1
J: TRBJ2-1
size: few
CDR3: CSVEDRGGSHRENEQFF
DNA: TGCAGCGTTGAAGATCGAGGCGGGAGCCATCGGGAGAATGAGCAGTTCTTC

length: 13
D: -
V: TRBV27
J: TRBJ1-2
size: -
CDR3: CASSFTDLYGYTF
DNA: TGTGCCAGCAGTTTTACGGACCTCTATGGCTACACCTTC

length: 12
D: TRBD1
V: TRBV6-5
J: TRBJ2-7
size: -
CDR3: CASRTGVYEQYF
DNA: TGTGCCAGCAGGACAGGGGTCTACGAGCAGTACTTC

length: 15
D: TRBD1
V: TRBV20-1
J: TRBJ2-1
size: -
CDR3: CSALDREISYNEQFF
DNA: TGCAGTGCTTTAGACAGGGAGATCTCCTACAATGAGCAGTTCTTC

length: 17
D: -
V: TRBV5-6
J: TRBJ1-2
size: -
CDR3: CASHGGGQAKANYGYTF
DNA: TGTGCCAGCCACGGGGGAGGGCAGGCCAAAGCTAACTATGGCTACACCTTC

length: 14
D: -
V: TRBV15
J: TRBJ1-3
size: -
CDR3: CATSRDTSGNTIYF
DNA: TGTGCCACCAGCAGGGACACCTCTGGAAACACCATATATTTT

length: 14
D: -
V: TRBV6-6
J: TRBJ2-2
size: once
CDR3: CASEGIANTGELFF
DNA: TGTGCCAGCGAGGGGATAGCGAACACCGGGGAGCTGTTTTTT

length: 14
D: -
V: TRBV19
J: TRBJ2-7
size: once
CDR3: CASSTMGTSYEQYF
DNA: TGTGCCAGTAGTACGATGGGAACTTCCTACGAGCAGTACTTC

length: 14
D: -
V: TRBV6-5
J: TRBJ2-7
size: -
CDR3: CASSPSQGIYEQYF
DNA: TGTGCCAGCAGCCCATCCCAGGGGATCTACGAGCAGTACTTC

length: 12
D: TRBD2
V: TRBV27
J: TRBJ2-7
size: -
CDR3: CASGTSGYEQYF
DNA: TGTGCCAGCGGGACTAGCGGCTACGAGCAGTACTTC

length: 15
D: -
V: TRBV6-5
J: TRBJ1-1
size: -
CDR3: CASSPDWGQTTEAFF
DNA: TGTGCCAGCAGCCCTGATTGGGGTCAGACCACTGAAGCTTTCTTT

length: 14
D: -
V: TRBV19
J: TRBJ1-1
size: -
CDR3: CASSIAIPGTEAFF
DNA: TGTGCCAGTAGTATCGCTATCCCTGGGACTGAAGCCTTCTTT

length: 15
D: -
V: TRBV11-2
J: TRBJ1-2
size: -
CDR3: CASSLDLGGSYGYTF
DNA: TGTGCCAGCAGCTTAGATTTGGGAGGGTCCTATGGCTACACCTTC